This paragraph covers one T cell receptor (beta chain) sequence. The source of the sample is a study of response to subunit inactivated influenza vaccine. TCRdb re-called the RT-PCR reads through MiXCR, storing one row per CDR3 protein. The data show some 550,000 distinct CDR3 sequences, with under 30% seen just once and 2.5% to 3.5% held by the top ten. CDR3 length equals 14 residues. The germline gives CDR1 MNHNS, CDR2 SASEGT. The ends were cut back, 7 bases at V and 2 bases at J, with 14 bases in the middle. These data also featured in a second study, about T cells expressing NK-cell markers. Per that study: TCR beta libraries carry UMIs added by 5'RACE template switching. Sorted CD3+CD56+NKG2C+, CD3+CD56+NKG2C- and CD3+CD56-NKG2C+ T-cell subsets were beta-chain profiled. NKG2C+ dominant clonotypes from 6 or 7 donors made up about 1.0-7.5% of CD8+ T cells. These clonotypes also led the CD3+CD56-NKG2C+ fraction in a handful of donors.

The source was CD4+ T cells sorted from PBMCs, collected about 13 days after vaccination. The sequence was collected from a man in his fifties or sixties who received an inactivated influenza vaccine. The gene calls are TRBV6-1 and TRBJ1-1, with D tentatively TRBD1 (5 bases). The CDR3 coding sequence is TGTGCCAGCACCTCCAGGGTTCTTAACACTGAAGCTTTCTTT. Residues: CASTSRVLNTEAFF.